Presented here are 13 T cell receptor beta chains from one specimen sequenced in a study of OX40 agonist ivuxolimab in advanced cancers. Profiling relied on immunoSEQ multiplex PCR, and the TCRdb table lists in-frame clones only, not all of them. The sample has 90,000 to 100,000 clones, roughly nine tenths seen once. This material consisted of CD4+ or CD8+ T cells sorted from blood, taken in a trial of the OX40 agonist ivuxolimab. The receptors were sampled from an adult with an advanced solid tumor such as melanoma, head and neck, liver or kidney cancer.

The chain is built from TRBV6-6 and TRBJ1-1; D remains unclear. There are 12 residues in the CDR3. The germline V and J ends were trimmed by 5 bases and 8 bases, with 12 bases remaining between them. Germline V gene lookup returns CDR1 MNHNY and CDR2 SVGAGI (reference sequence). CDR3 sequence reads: CASSPGSLEAFF. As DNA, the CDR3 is TGTGCCAGCAGTCCCGGGAGCCTAGAAGCTTTCTTT.

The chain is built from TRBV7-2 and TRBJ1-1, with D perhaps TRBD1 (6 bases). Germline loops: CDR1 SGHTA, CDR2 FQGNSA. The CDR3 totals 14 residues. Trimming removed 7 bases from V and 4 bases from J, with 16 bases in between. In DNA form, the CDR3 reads TGTGCCAGCACTCGGGGGGGCGTGAGCACTGAAGCTTTCTTT. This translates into CASTRGGVSTEAFF. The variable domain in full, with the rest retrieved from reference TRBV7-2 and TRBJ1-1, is GAGVSQSPSNKVTEKGKDVELRCDPISGHTALYWYRQSLGQGLEFLIYFQGNSAPDKSGLPSDRFSAERTGGSVSTLTIQRTQQEDSAVYLCASTRGGVSTEAFFGQGTRLTVV.

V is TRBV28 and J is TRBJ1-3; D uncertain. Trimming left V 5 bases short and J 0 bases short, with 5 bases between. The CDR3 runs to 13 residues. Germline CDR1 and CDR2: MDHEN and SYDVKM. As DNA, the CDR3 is TGTGCCAGCAGTCCTAGCTCTGGAAACACCATATATTTT. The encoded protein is CASSPSSGNTIYF.

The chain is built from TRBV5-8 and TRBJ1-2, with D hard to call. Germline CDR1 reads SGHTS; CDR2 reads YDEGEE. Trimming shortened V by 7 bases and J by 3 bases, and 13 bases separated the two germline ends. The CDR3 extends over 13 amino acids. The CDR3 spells CASGLGIDYGYTF. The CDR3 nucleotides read TGTGCCAGCGGCCTTGGCATCGACTATGGCTACACCTTC.

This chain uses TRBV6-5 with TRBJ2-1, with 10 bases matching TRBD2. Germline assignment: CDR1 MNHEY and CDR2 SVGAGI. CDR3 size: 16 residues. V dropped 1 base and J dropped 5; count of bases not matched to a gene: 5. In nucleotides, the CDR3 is TGTGCCAGCAGTTACTTGTCTAGCGGGAGACACAATGAGCAGTTCTTC. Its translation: CASSYLSSGRHNEQFF.

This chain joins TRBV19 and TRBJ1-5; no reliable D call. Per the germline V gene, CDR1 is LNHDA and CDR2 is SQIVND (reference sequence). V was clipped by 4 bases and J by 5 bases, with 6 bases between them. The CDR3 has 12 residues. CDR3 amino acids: CASSKQDQPQHF. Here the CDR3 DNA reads TGTGCCAGTAGTAAGCAGGATCAGCCCCAGCATTTT.

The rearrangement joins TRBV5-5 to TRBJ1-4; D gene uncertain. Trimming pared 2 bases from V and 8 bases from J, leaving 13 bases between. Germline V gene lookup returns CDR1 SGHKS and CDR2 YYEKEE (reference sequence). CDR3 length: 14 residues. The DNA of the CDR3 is TGTGCCAGCAGCTTCGGGCCCCGCCGGGAAAAACTGTTTTTT. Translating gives CASSFGPRREKLFF.

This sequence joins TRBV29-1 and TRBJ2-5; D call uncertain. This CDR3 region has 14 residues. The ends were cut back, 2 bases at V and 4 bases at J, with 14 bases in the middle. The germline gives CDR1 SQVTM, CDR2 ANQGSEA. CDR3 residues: CSVEKSAAPETQYF. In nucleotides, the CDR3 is TGCAGCGTTGAAAAAAGCGCTGCCCCAGAGACCCAGTACTTC. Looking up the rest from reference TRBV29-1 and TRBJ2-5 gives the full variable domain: SAVISQKPSRDICQRGTSLTIQCQVDSQVTMMFWYRQQPGQSLTLIATANQGSEATYESGFVIDKFPISRPNLTFSTLTVSNMSPEDSSIYLCSVEKSAAPETQYFGPGTRLLVL.

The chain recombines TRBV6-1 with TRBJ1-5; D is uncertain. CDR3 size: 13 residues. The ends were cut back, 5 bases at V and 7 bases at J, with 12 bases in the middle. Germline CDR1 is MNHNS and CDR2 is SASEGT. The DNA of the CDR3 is TGTGCCAGCAGTACCACGACCGGGCAGCCCCAGCATTTT. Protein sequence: CASSTTTGQPQHF.

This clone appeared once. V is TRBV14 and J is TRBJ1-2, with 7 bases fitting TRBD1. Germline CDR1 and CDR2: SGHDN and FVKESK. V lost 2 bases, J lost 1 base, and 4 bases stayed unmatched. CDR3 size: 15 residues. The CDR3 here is CASSQMTGINYGYTF. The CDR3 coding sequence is TGTGCCAGCAGCCAAATGACAGGGATTAACTATGGCTACACCTTC. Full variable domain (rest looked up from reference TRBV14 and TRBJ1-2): EAGVTQFPSHSVIEKGQTVTLRCDPISGHDNLYWYRRVMGKEIKFLLHFVKESKQDESGMPNNRFLAERTGGTYSTLKVQPAELEDSGVYFCASSQMTGINYGYTFGSGTRLTVV.

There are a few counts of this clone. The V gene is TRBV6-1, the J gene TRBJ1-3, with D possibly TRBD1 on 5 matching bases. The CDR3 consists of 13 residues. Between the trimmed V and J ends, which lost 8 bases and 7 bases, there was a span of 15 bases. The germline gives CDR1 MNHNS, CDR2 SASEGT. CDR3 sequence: CASGAGPRNTIYF. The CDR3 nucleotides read TGTGCCAGCGGGGCTGGCCCGAGGAACACCATATATTTT.

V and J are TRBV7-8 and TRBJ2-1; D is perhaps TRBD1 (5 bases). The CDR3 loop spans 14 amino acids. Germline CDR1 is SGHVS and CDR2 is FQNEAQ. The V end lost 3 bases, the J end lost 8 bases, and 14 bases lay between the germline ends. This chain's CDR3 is CASSLGPASDEQFF. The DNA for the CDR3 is TGTGCCAGCAGCTTGGGGCCCGCGAGCGATGAGCAGTTCTTC.

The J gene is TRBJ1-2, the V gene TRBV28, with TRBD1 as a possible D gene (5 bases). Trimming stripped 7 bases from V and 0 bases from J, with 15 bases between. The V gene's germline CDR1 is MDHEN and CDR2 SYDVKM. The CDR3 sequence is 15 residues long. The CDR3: CASTNPQGTNYGYTF. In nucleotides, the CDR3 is TGTGCCAGCACTAACCCTCAGGGTACTAACTATGGCTACACCTTC.